Below, 7 T cell receptor beta chains from the same sample are listed, as sequenced in a study of identical twins. TCRdb called the 5' RACE reads again in MiXCR, with one record for every CDR3 protein. This table has 350,000 to 450,000 distinct CDR3 sequences, approximately 18% appearing once. Sequencing used naive T cells sorted from blood. The receptors come from a man in his fifties or sixties in good health.

V and J are TRBV5-1 and TRBJ2-3; weak D call: TRBD1 (6 bases). CDR1 is SGHRS and CDR2 is YFSETQ in the germline V gene. The V end lost 3 bases, the J end lost 1 base, and 21 bases lay between the germline ends. There are 18 residues in the CDR3. This chain's CDR3 is CASSSDPYRVEGTDTQYF. As DNA, the CDR3 is TGCGCCAGCAGCTCGGACCCTTACAGGGTAGAGGGCACAGATACGCAGTATTTT.

CDR3 sequence reads: CSAKGTSGTVELFF. The DNA for the CDR3 is TGCAGTGCTAAAGGGACTAGCGGGACGGTGGAGCTGTTTTTT. The V and J genes are TRBV20-1 and TRBJ2-2; the match to TRBD2 covers 13 bases. This CDR3 spans 14 amino acids. Germline CDR1 DFQATT, CDR2 SNEGSKA (reference sequence). V was clipped by 4 bases and J by 10 bases; unmatched bases: 6.

In its sample, this clonotype was seen a few times. CDR3 region: CASSRTAYNEKLFF. In DNA, the CDR3 is TGTGCCAGCAGCCGGACAGCCTATAATGAAAAACTGTTTTTT. The V call is TRBV5-6, the J call TRBJ1-4, with D maybe TRBD1 (6 bases). There are 14 residues in the CDR3. V lost 4 bases and J 4 bases, leaving 11 bases between the germline ends. Germline V CDR1 and CDR2: SGHDT, YYEEEE.

The genes are TRBV29-1 and TRBJ2-7, with 7 bases aligning to TRBD2. There are 14 residues in the CDR3. The J segment lost 3 bases and the V segment lost 5 bases, leaving 10 bases of the junction unmatched. The germline V gene encodes CDR1 SQVTM and CDR2 ANQGSEA. CDR3 protein: CSVSIGRGSYEQYF. CDR3 nucleotides: TGCAGCGTTTCCATTGGGAGGGGAAGCTACGAGCAGTACTTC.

V usage is TRBV6-5 and J usage is TRBJ2-1; D is ambiguous. Trimming stripped 0 bases from V and 0 bases from J, with 9 bases between. Per the germline V gene, CDR1 is MNHEY and CDR2 is SVGAGI. This CDR3 contains 16 residues. The CDR3 spells CASSYSSATSYNEQFF. The CDR3, as DNA: TGTGCCAGCAGTTACTCGAGTGCCACCTCCTACAATGAGCAGTTCTTC.

This clonotype has ten or more counts. The CDR3 region has the DNA TGTGCCAGCAGTTTAGCGAGTTGGCAGAACCCATACTACGAGCAGTACTTC. Amino acids: CASSLASWQNPYYEQYF. The chain is built from TRBV12-3 or TRBV12-4 and TRBJ2-7; D uncertain. V gave up 0 bases and J gave up 3 bases, with 18 bases separating them. This CDR3 is built from 17 residues.

This clonotype was seen a handful of times. This chain joins TRBV18 and TRBJ2-3; D might be TRBD2 (5 bases). CDR3 size: 17 residues. V was cut by 3 bases and J by 4 bases, with 20 bases left in between. Germline V gene data show CDR1 as KGHSH and CDR2 as LQKENI. The CDR3 is CASSPLSQPRAPDTQYF. The CDR3 nucleotides are TGTGCCAGCTCACCGTTATCCCAGCCGAGGGCCCCAGATACGCAGTATTTT.